One and the same sample provided the 17 T cell receptor beta chains below, sequenced in a study of blood T cell repertoires in COVID-19. Here immunoSEQ multiplex PCR was the method, and the copy in TCRdb shows in-frame clones only, minus some. The sample holds 310,000 or so clones, about 87% seen once. Sequencing was carried out using peripheral blood. These receptors were taken from a man between 65 and 79 years old with acute or convalescent COVID-19.

The chain combines TRBV9 with TRBJ1-4; a weak D match, TRBD1 (6 bases). The CDR3 totals 13 residues. Germline V gene sequence: CDR1 SGDLS, CDR2 YYNGEE. V shed 2 bases and J shed 13 bases, with 15 bases lying between them. The CDR3 DNA reads TGTGCCAGCAGCGTGGAAACAGGGTCAGTACTGTTTTTT. Residues: CASSVETGSVLFF.

This chain uses TRBV29-1 with TRBJ2-1, with TRBD1 identical over 8 bases. Germline V gene sequence: CDR1 SQVTM, CDR2 ANQGSEA. The CDR3 has 12 residues. The junction had 4 bases not matched to a gene; V was cut back by 7 bases and J by 5 bases. The CDR3 nucleotides read TGCAGCGGGGACAGGAGTAACAATGAGCAGTTCTTC. Translating it yields CSGDRSNNEQFF.

The chain employs TRBV6-5 and TRBJ1-5; D is unclear. This CDR3 has 14 amino acids. Germline assignment: CDR1 MNHEY and CDR2 SVGAGI. Trimming removed 6 bases from V and 0 bases from J, with 9 bases in between. The CDR3 protein is CASSASYSNQPQHF. The CDR3 bases are TGTGCCAGCAGCGCCAGTTATAGCAATCAGCCCCAGCATTTT.

This chain links TRBV7-2 with TRBJ2-5; perhaps TRBD1 as D (5 bases). The CDR3 runs to 15 residues. Per germline, CDR1 SGHTA and CDR2 FQGNSA. V gave up 5 bases and J gave up 5 bases, with 18 bases separating them. The CDR3 here is CASSRNYYPGETQYF. Written as DNA, the CDR3 is TGTGCCAGCAGCCGTAACTACTATCCAGGGGAGACCCAGTACTTC.

The V and J genes are TRBV19 and TRBJ2-3; 7 nucleotides line up with TRBD2. CDR3 size: 18 residues. The V and J ends lost 5 bases and 0 bases, in that order; junction bases with no gene match: 14. Germline lookup yields CDR1 LNHDA and CDR2 SQIVND (reference sequence). The DNA for the CDR3 is TGTGCCAGTAGTCGAATAGCGGGCAGCTTTTCTAGCACAGATACGCAGTATTTT. This codes for CASSRIAGSFSSTDTQYF.

This clone occurred a few times. For the CDR3, the DNA is TGTGCCAGCAGTCTCATATGGGGACAGAAGAACTATGGCTACACCTTC. Amino acid sequence: CASSLIWGQKNYGYTF. The chain combines TRBV28 with TRBJ1-2; 7 nucleotides match TRBD1. The trim removed 5 bases at V and 2 bases at J, leaving 11 bases unmatched. Germline V CDR1 and CDR2: MDHEN, SYDVKM. This CDR3 has 16 amino acids.

This clone was seen a few times. The chain has TRBV3-1 (or the pseudogene TRBV3-2) and TRBJ2-1, with D perhaps matching TRBD1 (5 bases). The V and J ends lost 3 bases and 9 bases respectively, with 12 bases between them. The CDR3 contains 13 residues. Germline CDR1 and CDR2: LGHDT and YNNKEL (reference sequence). CDR3 sequence: CASSHPDRGEQFF. In nucleotides, the CDR3 is TGTGCCAGCAGCCACCCTGATAGGGGTGAGCAGTTCTTC.

This clone was observed a single time. The same CDR3 is also encoded by other DNA sequences in this sample. The rearrangement uses TRBV7-9 and TRBJ2-5, with D maybe TRBD1 (5 bases). Germline CDR1 reads SEHNR; CDR2 reads FQNEAQ (reference sequence). Trimming removed 2 bases from V and 4 bases from J, with 8 bases in between. The CDR3 spans 13 residues. The DNA for the CDR3 is TGTGCCAGCAGCTTAAGGCAGGGAGAGACCCAGTACTTC. Its protein is CASSLRQGETQYF.

The chain links TRBV24-1 to TRBJ1-6; D remains unclear. Per germline, CDR1 KGHDR and CDR2 SFDVKD. V was clipped by 5 bases and J by 9 bases, with 10 bases between them. This CDR3 comprises 13 residues. The CDR3 DNA reads as TGTGCCACCAGTGCCTCTGGCGGTTCACCCCTCCACTTT. Its protein product is CATSASGGSPLHF.

The V and J genes are TRBV28 and TRBJ1-5, with a possible D match to TRBD1 (6 bases). Trimming left V 4 bases short and J 3 bases short, with 13 bases between. Looked up from germline, CDR1 is MDHEN and CDR2 is SYDVKM. This CDR3 spans 15 amino acids. CDR3 sequence reads: CASSWIGQSNQPQHF. In DNA form, the CDR3 reads TGTGCCAGCAGTTGGATCGGACAGTCCAATCAGCCCCAGCATTTT. The full variable domain, rest sourced from reference TRBV28 and TRBJ1-5, is DVKVTQSSRYLVKRTGEKVFLECVQDMDHENMFWYRQDPGLGLRLIYFSYDVKMKEKGDIPEGYSVSREKKERFSLILESASTNQTSMYLCASSWIGQSNQPQHFGDGTRLSIL.

This chain uses TRBV19 with TRBJ1-1, with D perhaps matching TRBD1 (6 bases). Germline V gene sequence: CDR1 LNHDA, CDR2 SQIVND (reference sequence). The CDR3 is 14 residues long. The V end was cut by 6 bases, the J end by 6 bases, with 17 bases between. The CDR3 reads CASSRGAEVPEAFF. CDR3 bases: TGTGCCAGTAGCAGGGGCGCAGAGGTCCCTGAAGCTTTCTTT.

The gene calls are TRBV2 and TRBJ2-1; 9 bases line up with TRBD1. V gave up 7 bases and J gave up 15 bases; unmatched junction bases: 22. CDR1 SNHLY and CDR2 FYNNEI come from the germline V gene. CDR3 length: 16 amino acids. In nucleotides, the CDR3 is TGTGCCAGCATCAGATTACCGGGACAGGGCTCGTCGGTCATGTTCTTC. Translating it yields CASIRLPGQGSSVMFF.

The chain recombines TRBV10-3 with TRBJ1-1; TRBD1 might be the D (5 bases). Germline-derived CDR1 and CDR2 are ENHRY and SYGVKD. V shed 6 bases and J shed 1 base, with 9 bases lying between them. CDR3 length: 13 amino acids. Here the CDR3 DNA reads TGTGCCATCAGGGACAACCAGAACACTGAAGCTTTCTTT. Its protein product is CAIRDNQNTEAFF.

The chain combines TRBV12-5 with TRBJ2-7, with D possibly TRBD1 on 5 matching bases. Germline V CDR1 and CDR2: LGHNT, FRNRAP. The ends were cut back, 5 bases at V and 2 bases at J, with 19 bases in the middle. CDR3 size: 16 residues. The CDR3, as DNA: TGTGCTAGTGGTCCAACCAGGGCTAGTTTTACCTACGAGCAGTACTTC. This sequence encodes CASGPTRASFTYEQYF.

This sequence joins TRBV5-6 and TRBJ1-2; maybe TRBD1 (6 bases). Between the trimmed V and J ends, which lost 4 bases and 6 bases, there was a span of 16 bases. Germline values: CDR1 SGHDT, CDR2 YYEEEE. The CDR3 is made up of 14 amino acids. Here the CDR3 reads CASSIRGQNNGYTF. The CDR3 DNA sequence: TGTGCCAGCAGCATACGTGGACAGAACAATGGCTACACCTTC. Variable domain in full (rest from reference TRBV5-6 and TRBJ1-2): DAGVTQSPTHLIKTRGQQVTLRCSPKSGHDTVSWYQQALGQGPQFIFQYYEEEERQRGNFPDRFSGHQFPNYSSELNVNALLLGDSALYLCASSIRGQNNGYTFGSGTRLTVV.

This clone was counted a single time. This rearrangement joins TRBV7-2 to TRBJ2-5; no clear D gene. The CDR3 has 14 residues. V was pared by 3 bases and J by 0 bases, with 8 bases between. CDR1 and CDR2 (germline): SGHTA, FQGNSA. The CDR3 DNA follows: TGTGCCAGCAGCTTTGATAACTACCAAGAGACCCAGTACTTC. This gives the protein CASSFDNYQETQYF. Variable domain in full (rest from reference TRBV7-2 and TRBJ2-5): GAGVSQSPSNKVTEKGKDVELRCDPISGHTALYWYRQSLGQGLEFLIYFQGNSAPDKSGLPSDRFSAERTGGSVSTLTIQRTQQEDSAVYLCASSFDNYQETQYFGPGTRLLVL.

The chain has TRBV6-5 and TRBJ1-1; unclear D gene. The CDR3 has 13 residues. The V gene lost 8 bases and the J gene lost 4 bases, with 14 bases spanning the gap. The germline V gene encodes CDR1 MNHEY and CDR2 SVGAGI. The CDR3 sequence: CASFLLSPTEAFF. CDR3 nucleotide sequence: TGTGCCAGCTTCCTGTTGAGCCCCACTGAAGCTTTCTTT.